This T cell receptor beta chain came from a study of beta chain features in type 1 diabetes. What was sequenced were expressed TCRB transcripts, since all of the isolated RNA had been reverse transcribed. TCRdb keeps only in-frame clones here, not all; method: immunoSEQ multiplex PCR. The sample includes 70,000 to 95,000 clones, under 35% of them seen just once. Study-wide points: TCRB repertoires of naive, central memory and Treg cells appeared more similar among patients than among healthy donors. Any HLA-type effect on TCRB rearrangement remained unresolved here.

In regard to this clone: The antigen is not known.

This CDR3 is built from 15 residues. Germline V lookup: CDR1 LNHDA, CDR2 SQIVND (reference sequence). V was cut by 10 bases and J by 2 bases, with 18 bases left in between. The specimen sequenced was stem cell memory CD4+ T cells from blood. This TCR came from a woman aged 18-29 years in good health. V and J are TRBV19 and TRBJ2-1; perhaps TRBD2 as D (5 bases). The DNA for the CDR3 is TGTGCCACCCCGAATGGGAGAGATGCCTACAATGAGCAGTTCTTC. Its protein is CATPNGRDAYNEQFF.